This is a list of T cell receptor beta chains from one sample in a study of shared clonotypes between healthy human individuals. Using immunoSEQ multiplex PCR, the repertoire was profiled, and TCRdb retains in-frame clones only, with some absent. The data contain more than 400,000 clones, 90% to 97% of them singletons. Sequences were obtained from naive CD4+ T cells sorted from blood. Source of these receptors: a young woman in good health. The conserved cysteine and the conserved F or W are not part of the CDR3 here.

13 | TRBJ2-1 | TRBV5-4 | ASSLLASSPWEAI
11 | TRBJ2-3 | TRBV19 | ASSTLPQGGQY
10 | TRBJ1-3 | TRBV18 | ASSPGENTIY
10 | TRBJ2-1 | TRBV9 | ASSGVDRGRF
16 | TRBJ2-1 | TRBV4-1 | ASSHGRVGGRVYNEQF
10 | TRBJ1-5 | TRBV10-3 | ATRGSNQPQH
12 | TRBJ1-5 | TRBV6-1 | ASSEDSRTQPQH
16 | TRBJ2-7 | TRBV7-8 | ASSLVFIGGLLLYEQY
12 | TRBJ2-7 | TRBV6-1 | ASSGGWREYEQY
13 | TRBJ2-7 | TRBV5-6 | ASSGPRTGSYEQY